This entry concerns a single TCR beta chain. The antigen is undetermined. The junction departs from the called germline gene at one end, perhaps through a read error. This sample is drawn from a study of human T cells and chemical hapten exposure. On the study more broadly: Patients' scalps got diphenylcyclopropenone weekly throughout the approximately 26-week study. Mostly female patients had alopecia areata, totalis or universalis. 0.01% DPC was applied to the upper back in patch tests, which were read at 6 days.

Time point meaning: pre-sensitization, week 0. Described treatment: therapeutic diphenylcyclopropenone sensitization with weekly scalp DPC. Study results and caveats: It was expanded TCRs that formed significantly more large CDR3 similarity clusters than controls did.

Each CDR3 protein gets one entry after TCRdb re-called the RACE reads with MiXCR. The sample has about 350,000 distinct CDR3 sequences; roughly 6% are singletons. This receptor was obtained from a woman in her late teens or twenties with alopecia areata. Some clones in this sample may be carry-over from other donors' samples. Specimen: whole blood, collected in connection with sensitization to the hapten diphenylcyclopropenone (DPC).

Here the CDR3 reads CSAPVGVTDTQYF. CDR3 DNA sequence: TGCAGTGCCCCTGTGGGGGTCACAGATACACAGTATTTT. The chain employs TRBV20-1 and TRBJ2-3; D may correspond to TRBD1 or TRBD2 (5 bases each). The CDR3 has 13 amino acids. The germline V gene encodes CDR1 DFQATT and CDR2 SNEGSKA (reference sequence).